The 18 T cell receptor beta chains listed next were all sequenced from one sample in a study of blood T cell repertoires in COVID-19. Repertoires were generated with immunoSEQ multiplex PCR, while TCRdb's copy carries only in-frame clones and drops some. Among about 140,000 clones listed, around 78% were seen once. The material sequenced was peripheral blood. Every receptor here comes from a woman aged 80 or over with active or convalescent COVID-19.

On this clone itself: Within the sample, other DNA sequences also encode this same CDR3. This chain connects TRBV7-9 to TRBJ2-1; TRBD2 matches at 8 bases. The CDR3 length is 13 residues. The J segment lost 7 bases and the V segment lost 1 base, leaving 0 bases of the junction unmatched. CDR1 is SEHNR and CDR2 is FQNEAQ in the germline V gene (reference sequence). The CDR3 is CASSLERGNEQFF. In nucleotides, the CDR3 is TGTGCCAGCAGCTTAGAGCGGGGGAATGAGCAGTTCTTC.

The chain links TRBV18 to TRBJ2-5, with 9 bases aligning to TRBD1. The CDR3 runs 18 residues. Germline-derived CDR1 and CDR2 are KGHSH and LQKENI. The ends lost 1 base at V and 9 bases at J; junction bases unmatched: 18. For the CDR3, the DNA is TGTGCCAGCTCACCACTTCCGAGACAGGGGGTGACTACCCAGGCCCAGTACTTC. Encoded protein: CASSPLPRQGVTTQAQYF.

This clone was counted once. The CDR3 DNA follows: TGTGCCAGTAGTGCGGGGCTCCCAAGCTCCTATAATTCACCCCTCCACTTT. This codes for CASSAGLPSSYNSPLHF. The rearrangement uses TRBV19 and TRBJ1-6, with a tentative D call TRBD1 (5 bases). Per germline, CDR1 LNHDA and CDR2 SQIVND (reference sequence). Trimming took 5 bases from V and 0 from J, leaving 14 bases between them. This CDR3 contains 17 residues.

V usage is TRBV2 and J usage is TRBJ1-1, with TRBD1 matching over 8 bases. CDR3 size: 15 residues. V dropped 7 bases and J dropped 5; count of bases not matched to a gene: 12. Germline CDR1 and CDR2: SNHLY and FYNNEI. This CDR3 is CASTTGGMYNTEAFF. The CDR3 DNA follows: TGTGCCAGCACCACAGGGGGGATGTATAATACTGAAGCTTTCTTT.

J is TRBJ1-2 and V is TRBV7-8, with TRBD1 as a possible D gene (5 bases). Germline V gene data show CDR1 as SGHVS and CDR2 as FQNEAQ. The V gene lost 4 bases and the J gene lost 4 bases, with 22 bases spanning the gap. The CDR3 covers 17 residues. CDR3 protein: CASSSTEGRVKIYGYTF. The CDR3 DNA follows: TGTGCCAGCAGCTCCACAGAAGGCAGGGTGAAGATCTATGGCTACACCTTC.

This clone came up a few times. This rearrangement joins TRBV2 to TRBJ2-1; 10 bases fit TRBD2. The V gene end was trimmed by 8 bases and the J gene end by 14 bases; junction bases not matched to a gene: 15. This CDR3 is built from 14 residues. Germline CDR1 and CDR2: SNHLY and FYNNEI. The CDR3 coding sequence is TGTGCCAGCGCAGCGGGGGGGCCTCGTAGTTACAAGTTCTTC. This translates into CASAAGGPRSYKFF.

This clone has at least ten counts. This chain joins TRBV9 and TRBJ1-1; weak D call: TRBD1 (6 bases). The CDR3 loop spans 18 amino acids. Trimming left V 3 bases short and J 0 bases short, with 21 bases between. Germline V gene data show CDR1 as SGDLS and CDR2 as YYNGEE. CDR3 loop: CASSEMTGKHTMNTEAFF. In nucleotides, the CDR3 is TGTGCCAGCAGCGAGATGACAGGAAAACACACCATGAACACTGAAGCTTTCTTT.

As DNA, the CDR3 is TGTGCCAGTAGTATATACGGGACAGGAGGCTCTGGGGCCAACGTCCTGACTTTC. Translating gives CASSIYGTGGSGANVLTF. This sequence joins TRBV19 and TRBJ2-6, with TRBD1 matching 8 bases. CDR3 length: 18 amino acids. CDR1 and CDR2 (germline): LNHDA, SQIVND (reference sequence). Unmatched junction bases numbered 6, after V lost 2 bases and J lost 0 bases.

This clone was observed a few times. This chain links TRBV12-3 or TRBV12-4 with TRBJ2-5; D gene unclear. The CDR3 is 13 residues long. The V gene lost 2 bases and the J gene lost 5 bases, with 9 bases spanning the gap. The CDR3 protein is CASSLIVRETQYF. The CDR3 nucleotides are TGTGCCAGCAGTTTAATAGTACGGGAGACCCAGTACTTC.

The V call is TRBV11-2, the J call TRBJ1-2; 10 positions match TRBD1. This CDR3 spans 15 amino acids. The germline V gene has CDR1 SGHAT and CDR2 FQNNGV. The V gene end was trimmed by 6 bases and the J gene end by 7 bases; junction bases not matched to a gene: 11. The CDR3 here is CASRLPGQGFSGYTF. CDR3 in DNA: TGTGCCAGCAGGCTACCGGGACAGGGGTTTTCTGGCTACACCTTC.

The chain is built from TRBV30 and TRBJ2-1; D possibly corresponds to TRBD2 (5 bases). In germline, CDR1 is GTSNPN, CDR2 SVGIG (reference sequence). With 0 bases removed from V and 8 bases from J, the gap between germline ends came to 8 bases. This CDR3 spans 12 amino acids. The chain's CDR3 is CAWSVSGDEQFF. The CDR3 nucleotides are TGTGCCTGGAGTGTATCCGGGGATGAGCAGTTCTTC.

The rearrangement uses TRBV3-1 (or the pseudogene TRBV3-2) and TRBJ1-1; possible D gene TRBD1, 6 bases. The CDR3 has 13 amino acids. V lost 6 bases and J lost 4, with 12 bases in between. Germline loops: CDR1 LGHDT, CDR2 YNNKEL (reference sequence). CDR3 in DNA: TGTGCCAGCAGTGGGGGCTGGAGCACTGAAGCTTTCTTT. It translates to CASSGGWSTEAFF.

This clone was observed a handful of times. The V and J genes are TRBV29-1 and TRBJ2-2; D is perhaps TRBD2 (6 bases). Germline CDR1 is SQVTM and CDR2 is ANQGSEA. V was clipped by 1 base and J by 4 bases, with 7 bases between them. The CDR3 is 13 amino acids. The CDR3 sequence: CSVEGRVTGELFF. The CDR3 DNA follows: TGCAGCGTTGAAGGGAGGGTCACCGGGGAGCTGTTTTTT.

The rearrangement links TRBV15 to TRBJ1-3, with unresolved D. Germline lookup yields CDR1 LNHNV and CDR2 YYDKDF (reference sequence). This CDR3 region has 16 residues. The V end was cut by 2 bases, the J end by 0 bases, with 11 bases between. CDR3: CATSRRLGSSGNTIYF. The CDR3 DNA reads TGTGCCACCAGCAGACGGCTAGGCAGCTCTGGAAACACCATATATTTT.

V usage is TRBV20-1 and J usage is TRBJ2-1, with a tentative D call TRBD1 (5 bases). Looked up from germline, CDR1 is DFQATT and CDR2 is SNEGSKA (reference sequence). This CDR3 is built from 14 residues. V lost 3 bases and J 13 bases, leaving 22 bases between the germline ends. CDR3 bases: TGCAGTGCTAGTATTGATCAGGGCGCGAGACAACAGTTCTTC. Translated, it gives CSASIDQGARQQFF.

This clone was recorded only once. The V gene is TRBV6-5, the J gene TRBJ2-5, with 8 nucleotides matching TRBD2. The CDR3 is made up of 16 amino acids. The V gene's germline CDR1 is MNHEY and CDR2 SVGAGI. Losses at the gene ends were 0 bases for V and 5 bases for J; bases not matched to a gene: 8. CDR3 protein: CASSYSPGGARETQYF. In DNA, the CDR3 is TGTGCCAGCAGTTACTCCCCCGGGGGGGCGAGGGAGACCCAGTACTTC.

The gene calls are TRBV19 and TRBJ1-2; 7 bases line up with TRBD1. The V segment lost 4 bases and the J segment 3 bases; nucleotides outside the gene matches: 8. The CDR3 is 15 residues long. Germline V gene lookup returns CDR1 LNHDA and CDR2 SQIVND (reference sequence). In DNA, the CDR3 is TGTGCCAGTAGTACTAGGGGACAGATGGACTATGGCTACACCTTC. As protein: CASSTRGQMDYGYTF.

V gene TRBV27 combines with J gene TRBJ2-3, with a weak D call TRBD2 (6 bases). This CDR3 is 16 amino acids long. CDR1 is MNHEY and CDR2 is SMNVEV in the germline V gene (reference sequence). V was trimmed by 2 bases and J by 2 bases, leaving 14 bases between them. The CDR3 loop reads CASSLGVGGDTDTQYF. The CDR3 nucleotides are TGTGCCAGCAGTTTAGGGGTTGGAGGGGACACAGATACGCAGTATTTT.